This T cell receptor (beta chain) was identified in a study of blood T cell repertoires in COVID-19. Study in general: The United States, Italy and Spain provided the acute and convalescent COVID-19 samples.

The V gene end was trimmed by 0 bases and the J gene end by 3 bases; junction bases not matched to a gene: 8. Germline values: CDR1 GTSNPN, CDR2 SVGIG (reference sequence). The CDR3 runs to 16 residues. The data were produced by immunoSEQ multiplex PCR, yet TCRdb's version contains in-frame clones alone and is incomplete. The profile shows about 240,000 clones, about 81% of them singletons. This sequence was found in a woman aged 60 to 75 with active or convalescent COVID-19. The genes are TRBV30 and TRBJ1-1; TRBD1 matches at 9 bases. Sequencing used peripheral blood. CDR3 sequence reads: CAWSVSRTGDHTEAFF. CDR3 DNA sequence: TGTGCCTGGAGTGTATCCCGGACAGGGGACCACACTGAAGCTTTCTTT.